Described below is a single T cell receptor (beta chain) sequence and its context. Its recognized antigen is unknown. Nothing much larger sits one base from this clone, and base qualities are not available. This entry belongs to a study of Ad26.COV2.S vaccination and SARS-CoV-2 variants (dated by TCRdb to about 2021). With respect to the entire study: TCRbeta repertoire sequencing was used to assess the specificity and breadth of SARS-CoV-2-reactive T cell receptors after Ad26.COV2.S vaccination. The TCR-sequenced set comprised approximately 30 samples: around 20 Ad26.COV2.S vaccine recipients, 5 placebo recipients and 8 SARS-CoV-2 convalescent individuals. The research as a whole found: After vaccination, substantial breadth of spike-specific CD8+ and CD4+ T cell responses was reported. According to the authors, total T cell responses may have been underestimated by the TCR breadth and depth analyses. Spike-specific TCR breadth was higher in Ad26.COV2.S recipients than in placebo recipients (P = 0.0014). Vaccine and placebo recipients had similar non-spike TCR breadth, a finding consistent with the vaccine containing only spike.

The meaning of the sample's time point label: individuals recovered from natural SARS-CoV-2 infection. The immunoSEQ Assay was the method used to sequence TCRbeta CDR3 regions. After extraction, genomic DNA underwent amplification by bias-controlled multiplex PCR, followed by high-throughput sequencing. The study's processing was this. To quantify the absolute abundance of every unique TCRbeta CDR3 region, sequences were collapsed and filtered. T cell fraction was estimated by normalization of TCRbeta template counts to usable DNA, with usable DNA being measured through amplification of reference genes present in all nucleated cells. Repertoire TCRs were annotated as SARS-CoV-2-specific when V gene, CDR3 amino acid sequence and J gene were exactly matched to a known reactive TCR set. The reference SARS-CoV-2 TCR set came from MIRA and was filtered for enrichment in COVID-19-positive ImmuneCODE repertoires, removing public or cross-reactive TCRs. Using the MIRA antigens, annotated TCRs were further analysed by specific ORF or by position within an ORF. Breadth was defined as the number of annotated unique rearrangements divided by the total number of unique productive rearrangements, and depth was defined as the summed frequency of the annotated unique rearrangements. Two-sided Wilcoxon rank-sum tests were used to compare TCR breadth between groups. As stored in TCRdb, this immuneACCESS dataset retains in-frame rearrangements with V and J assigned. A fraction of the clones does not appear; measured against another copy, unresolved V genes explain less than half of the discrepancy, and the remainder lacks a known reason. Clone size and V and J calls were adopted from that table, with D and trimming inferred from the DNA. Counted in this sample were 120,000 to 150,000 clones; roughly 88% of them appeared once. Together, the top ten hold 5% of the sample.

Including the terminal cysteine and phenylalanine, the CDR3 comprises 15 residues. Solely the CDR3 DNA is kept, with 45 bases framed from the first base. CDR1 and CDR2 were assigned from the germline V gene as SGHNT and YENEEA. V is cut back by 1 base and J by 7 bases, with 5 bases in the junction unmatched. This chain joins TRBV11-3 to TRBJ2-1, with 9 central nucleotides matching TRBD1. This material consisted of peripheral blood, taken after recovery from COVID-19. The sequence was obtained from a human donor who had recovered from COVID-19. The nucleotides are TGTGCCAGCAGCTTAGTGGGACAGGGATTTAATGAGCAGTTCTTC. Translated, it reads CASSLVGQGFNEQFF.